One and the same sample provided the 25 T cell receptor beta chains below, sequenced in a study of T cell changes during pregnancy in multiple sclerosis. Clones were read by immunoSEQ multiplex PCR, and TCRdb kept only the in-frame ones, dropping some. The repertoire holds about 50,000 clones, with about 92% as singletons. The material was CD4+ T cells from peripheral blood mononuclear cells, obtained before pregnancy. These TCRs come from a female donor with multiple sclerosis, enrolled in a pregnancy study.

The chain carries TRBV5-1 and TRBJ2-1; 8 nucleotides align to TRBD2. With V trimmed by 4 bases and J by 5 bases, 5 bases remained unmatched. The germline gives CDR1 SGHRS, CDR2 YFSETQ. The CDR3 length is 14 residues. This CDR3 is CASSLSGTNNEQFF. The CDR3 nucleotides read TGCGCCAGCAGCCTTAGCGGGACCAACAATGAGCAGTTCTTC.

This chain links TRBV27 with TRBJ2-1, with 13 bases matching TRBD2. V lost 5 bases and J lost 9; bases outside the gene matches: 4. The CDR3 covers 14 residues. Germline V gene sequence: CDR1 MNHEY, CDR2 SMNVEV (reference sequence). In DNA form, the CDR3 reads TGTGCCAGCAGTGCCGGGACTAGCGGGATTGAGCAGTTCTTC. It encodes CASSAGTSGIEQFF.

The chain is built from TRBV6-5 and TRBJ1-1, with 10 bases fitting TRBD1. Losses at the gene ends were 1 base for V and 9 bases for J; bases not matched to a gene: 5. In germline, CDR1 is MNHEY, CDR2 SVGAGI. This CDR3 is built from 14 residues. The chain's CDR3 is CASSYWGQGSQAFF. The CDR3 DNA is TGTGCCAGCAGTTACTGGGGACAGGGGTCGCAAGCTTTCTTT.

This clone appeared a single time. The chain links TRBV19 to TRBJ1-2, with 7 bases that match TRBD1. The CDR3 contains 11 residues. Losses at the gene ends were 7 bases for V and 8 bases for J; bases not matched to a gene: 4. Germline CDR1 LNHDA, CDR2 SQIVND (reference sequence). For the CDR3, the DNA is TGTGCCAGTACGACAGGGATGGGCTACACCTTC. This gives the protein CASTTGMGYTF.

The chain links TRBV7-9 to TRBJ2-1, with TRBD1 matching over 11 bases. CDR1 and CDR2 from the germline V gene are SEHNR and FQNEAQ (reference sequence). V shed 4 bases and J 7 bases; nucleotides not matched to a gene: 6. CDR3 length: 15 residues. The DNA for the CDR3 is TGTGCCAGCAGCTACGGGACAGGGGGTGGGAATGAGCAGTTCTTC. Translating gives CASSYGTGGGNEQFF.

This clone showed up just a few times. The chain couples TRBV29-1 to TRBJ1-1, with D hard to call. Trimming stripped 6 bases from V and 0 bases from J, with 11 bases between. The CDR3 has 13 amino acids. Germline V CDR1 and CDR2: SQVTM, ANQGSEA. As DNA, the CDR3 is TGCAGCGTACAGACGAACATGAACACTGAAGCTTTCTTT. It yields the protein CSVQTNMNTEAFF.

This sequence joins TRBV18 and TRBJ1-2, with TRBD1 identical over 9 bases. The germline gives CDR1 KGHSH, CDR2 LQKENI. V gave up 8 bases and J gave up 0 bases; unmatched junction bases: 10. The CDR3 is 16 amino acids. The CDR3 DNA reads TGTGCCAGCCGACCTCCTGACAGGGGGGCTAACTATGGCTACACCTTC. Amino acids: CASRPPDRGANYGYTF.

The rearrangement uses TRBV27 and TRBJ1-4, with D unclear. Looked up from germline, CDR1 is MNHEY and CDR2 is SMNVEV (reference sequence). Trimming removed 4 bases from V and 3 bases from J, with 15 bases in between. The CDR3 totals 16 residues. CDR3 bases: TGTGCCAGCAGTTCTCATCTAGGGAGAGCTAATGAAAAACTGTTTTTT. This codes for CASSSHLGRANEKLFF. The full variable domain, in which reference TRBV27 and TRBJ1-4 provide the parts outside the CDR3, is EAQVTQNPRYLITVTGKKLTVTCSQNMNHEYMSWYRQDPGLGLRQIYYSMNVEVTDKGDVPEGYKVSRKEKRNFPLILESPSPNQTSLYFCASSSHLGRANEKLFFGSGTQLSVL.

The V and J genes are TRBV5-4 and TRBJ2-1; a possible D gene is TRBD2 (6 bases). The CDR3 runs 14 residues. The germline V gene has CDR1 SGHNT and CDR2 YYREEE (reference sequence). V shed 3 bases and J shed 5 bases, with 12 bases lying between them. The CDR3 here is CASSSLTSDNEQFF. CDR3 DNA sequence: TGTGCCAGCAGCTCGCTGACTAGTGACAATGAGCAGTTCTTC.

The V call is TRBV11-2, the J call TRBJ1-4, with 8 nucleotides matching TRBD1. CDR3 size: 17 residues. Germline V CDR1 and CDR2: SGHAT, FQNNGV. V was pared by 6 bases and J by 2 bases, with 11 bases of the junction left unmatched. CDR3 sequence reads: CASRRGRGLSTNEKLFF. The CDR3 DNA sequence: TGTGCCAGCAGACGCGGCAGGGGGCTTTCCACTAATGAAAAACTGTTTTTT. Filled out from reference TRBV11-2 and TRBJ1-4, the complete variable domain reads EAGVAQSPRYKIIEKRQSVAFWCNPISGHATLYWYQQILGQGPKLLIQFQNNGVVDDSQLPKDRFSAERLKGVDSTLKIQPAKLEDSAVYLCASRRGRGLSTNEKLFFGSGTQLSVL.

The J gene is TRBJ2-6, the V gene TRBV19; D is possibly TRBD1 (6 bases). The CDR3 has 18 residues. The V gene's germline CDR1 is LNHDA and CDR2 SQIVND (reference sequence). V lost 6 bases and J lost 2, with 20 bases in between. CDR3 sequence reads: CASRHAGVRGAGANVLTF. CDR3 DNA sequence: TGTGCCAGTAGACATGCCGGGGTCAGGGGCGCTGGGGCCAACGTCCTGACTTTC.

The chain uses TRBV2 and TRBJ2-7; TRBD1 matches 9 bases. The V segment lost 6 bases and the J segment 6 bases; nucleotides outside the gene matches: 6. The CDR3 loop spans 13 amino acids. CDR1 SNHLY and CDR2 FYNNEI come from the germline V gene. CDR3 sequence (DNA): TGTGCCAGCAGCGGGACAGGGCAGACCGAGCAGTACTTC. Its translation is CASSGTGQTEQYF.

V is TRBV18 and J is TRBJ2-4, with 9 bases lining up with TRBD1. After removal of 3 bases from V and 0 bases from J, the junction contained 3 bases not matched to a gene. CDR3 length: 16 amino acids. Germline CDR1 KGHSH, CDR2 LQKENI. CDR3 DNA sequence: TGTGCCAGCTCACCGACAGGGGGTCTAGCCAAAAACATTCAGTACTTC. This codes for CASSPTGGLAKNIQYF.

The chain couples TRBV4-2 to TRBJ2-2; 7 nucleotides align to TRBD2. V shed 6 bases, J shed 7 bases, and the junction held 8 bases outside the gene matches. The CDR3 is made up of 14 amino acids. Per the germline V gene, CDR1 is LGHNA and CDR2 is YNFKEQ. The DNA of the CDR3 is TGTGCCAGCAGTGGGGCGGGAGTTCTCGGGGAGCTGTTTTTT. Residues: CASSGAGVLGELFF.

This clone was observed once. CDR3 sequence (DNA): TGTGCCAGCAGCTTGGAACCGGGTTCCACAGATACGCAGTATTTT. It is translated as CASSLEPGSTDTQYF. The chain recombines TRBV5-4 with TRBJ2-3; D uncertain. The CDR3 is 15 amino acids. Per germline, CDR1 SGHNT and CDR2 YYREEE (reference sequence). Trimming removed 0 bases from V and 2 bases from J, with 10 bases in between.

The J gene is TRBJ1-1, the V gene TRBV10-2; 7 bases match TRBD1. The V gene end was trimmed by 3 bases and the J gene end by 7 bases; junction bases not matched to a gene: 5. The CDR3 covers 13 residues. CDR1 and CDR2 (germline): WSHSY, SAAADI. CDR3: CASSDRQGYEAFF. CDR3 nucleotides: TGCGCCAGCAGTGACCGACAGGGATATGAAGCTTTCTTT.

The gene calls are TRBV2 and TRBJ1-1, with D hard to call. V dropped 5 bases and J dropped 1 base, with 8 bases sitting between them. Germline V CDR1 and CDR2: SNHLY, FYNNEI. The CDR3 length is 13 residues. CDR3 coding DNA: TGTGCCAGCAGTTTGGGCCCGAACACTGAAGCTTTCTTT. Amino acids: CASSLGPNTEAFF.

The genes are TRBV5-1 and TRBJ1-1; TRBD1 agrees at 9 bases. V gave up 4 bases and J gave up 0 bases; unmatched junction bases: 4. CDR3 length: 15 residues. Per germline, CDR1 SGHRS and CDR2 YFSETQ. The CDR3 reads CASSGGQGMNTEAFF. The CDR3 bases are TGCGCCAGCAGCGGGGGACAGGGCATGAACACTGAAGCTTTCTTT.

V usage is TRBV19 and J usage is TRBJ2-2, with TRBD2 matching over 7 bases. Germline values: CDR1 LNHDA, CDR2 SQIVND (reference sequence). V gave up 4 bases and J gave up 5 bases; unmatched junction bases: 22. The CDR3 extends over 20 amino acids. The CDR3 loop reads CASSRWGGSEVVVGTGELFF. CDR3 DNA: TGTGCCAGTAGTAGATGGGGCGGGAGTGAGGTTGTTGTTGGAACCGGGGAGCTGTTTTTT.

The chain joins TRBV20-1 to TRBJ2-5; D gene unclear. The CDR3 runs 11 residues. Trimming shortened V by 0 bases and J by 5 bases, and 4 bases separated the two germline ends. Germline loops: CDR1 DFQATT, CDR2 SNEGSKA (reference sequence). The CDR3 DNA follows: TGCAGTGCTAGAGATATCGAGACCCAGTACTTC. Residues: CSARDIETQYF.

J is TRBJ2-2 and V is TRBV27; 8 bases map to TRBD1. Germline V CDR1 and CDR2: MNHEY, SMNVEV (reference sequence). The CDR3 sequence is 14 residues long. Trimming cost V 8 bases and J 6 bases; bases outside gene matches: 8. In DNA form, the CDR3 reads TGTGCCAGCCGGACAGGGTCCTGGGCCGGGGAGCTGTTTTTT. Amino acids: CASRTGSWAGELFF.

The V and J genes are TRBV2 and TRBJ2-3, with TRBD2 identical over 7 bases. The germline CDR1 and CDR2 sequences are SNHLY and FYNNEI. The length of the CDR3 is 20 residues. V dropped 6 bases and J dropped 3; count of bases not matched to a gene: 24. This CDR3 is CASRPPRAGVFRLMTDTQYF. CDR3 in DNA: TGTGCCAGCAGGCCCCCCCGCGCGGGAGTTTTTCGTCTAATGACAGATACGCAGTATTTT.

The chain combines TRBV25-1 with TRBJ2-7, with 9 bases identical to TRBD2. The V and J ends lost 3 bases and 0 bases, in that order; junction bases with no gene match: 6. Germline V gene data show CDR1 as MGHDK and CDR2 as SYGVNS. The CDR3 consists of 16 residues. CDR3 residues: CASSETSGGFSYEQYF. The CDR3 coding sequence is TGTGCCAGCAGTGAGACTAGCGGAGGGTTCTCCTACGAGCAGTACTTC.

The chain is built from TRBV2 and TRBJ1-1; D is possibly TRBD1 (6 bases). The CDR3 is made up of 12 amino acids. The V end lost 6 bases, the J end lost 11 bases, and 16 bases lay between the germline ends. The germline CDR1 and CDR2 sequences are SNHLY and FYNNEI. The CDR3 sequence is CASRETGTVAFF. For the CDR3, the DNA is TGTGCCAGCAGGGAAACAGGGACCGTCGCTTTCTTT.

The V and J genes are TRBV5-4 and TRBJ2-3, with 7 nucleotides matching TRBD1. CDR3 size: 15 residues. Trimming took 4 bases from V and 0 from J; bases not matched to a gene: 5. From germline, CDR1 is SGHNT and CDR2 YYREEE (reference sequence). The CDR3 spells CASSGGQRSTDTQYF. CDR3 nucleotide sequence: TGTGCCAGCAGCGGGGGACAGAGAAGCACAGATACGCAGTATTTT.